The clone carrying this TCR beta chain came up a few times. Its antigen is unknown. Produced via immunoSEQ multiplex PCR; TCRdb's table is partial and in-frame only. There are around 21,000 clones in the sample; 75% to 90% occur only once, and about 7.3% lies in the top ten. Germline CDR1 SEHNR, CDR2 FQNEAQ (reference sequence). With V trimmed by 5 bases and J by 6 bases, 6 bases remained unmatched. This CDR3 region has 15 residues. The data were obtained in a study of T cells after posttransplantation cyclophosphamide. Study-wide results and caveats: Donor-recipient repertoire similarity was low at 1-2 months, rising over year one.

A marrow graft followed busulfan-fludarabine conditioning, with cyclophosphamide on days +3 and +4. The sequencing used PBMCs, collected after allogeneic stem cell transplant with posttransplant cyclophosphamide. V gene TRBV7-9 combines with J gene TRBJ2-2; TRBD1 matches 10 bases. This TCR came from a female patient in her forties or fifties who received an allogeneic stem cell transplant from a related donor, was CMV-positive, and had no GVHD. Some of the T cells may derive from the graft donor. The DNA for the CDR3 is TGTGCCAGCAGCCAAAAGACAGGGGGCCCCGGGGAGCTGTTTTTT. Its protein product is CASSQKTGGPGELFF.